What follows are 19 T cell receptor beta chains derived from one specimen sequenced in a study of T-cell reconstitution after alpha-beta-depleted transplantation in children. Preparation of the TCRbeta library involved a method that used unique molecular identifiers. TCRdb reprocessed the PCR reads with MiXCR, giving one entry per CDR3 protein. The sample shows around 700,000 distinct CDR3 sequences, around 13% of them seen only once. Sequenced material: PBMCs, taken before TCRalphabeta/CD19-depleted stem cell transplant. The receptor set was obtained from a girl aged 2 to 9 with congenital amegakaryocytic thrombocytopenia, due to receive a stem cell transplant.

This clonotype has a count of ten or more. The V and J genes are TRBV7-2 and TRBJ2-7, with D uncertain. The CDR3 covers 15 residues. V dropped 1 base and J dropped 0 bases, with 10 bases sitting between them. Germline V gives CDR1 SGHTA, CDR2 FQGNSA. The CDR3 nucleotides are TGTGCCAGCAGCTTAGAACCCTGGGGCTCCTACGAGCAGTACTTC. It encodes CASSLEPWGSYEQYF. The variable domain in full, completed from reference TRBV7-2 and TRBJ2-7, reads GAGVSQSPSNKVTEKGKDVELRCDPISGHTALYWYRQSLGQGLEFLIYFQGNSAPDKSGLPSDRFSAERTGGSVSTLTIQRTQQEDSAVYLCASSLEPWGSYEQYFGPGTRLTVT.

This chain connects TRBV5-1 to TRBJ2-5; D is unclear. CDR1 is SGHRS and CDR2 is YFSETQ in the germline V gene. This CDR3 has 11 residues. V was shortened by 7 bases and J by 3 bases, with 7 bases between the two germline ends. As DNA, the CDR3 is TGCGCCAGCGCGATTGAAGAGACCCAGTACTTC. This codes for CASAIEETQYF. Looking up the rest from reference TRBV5-1 and TRBJ2-5 gives the full variable domain: KAGVTQTPRYLIKTRGQQVTLSCSPISGHRSVSWYQQTPGQGLQFLFEYFSETQRNKGNFPGRFSGRQFSNSRSEMNVSTLELGDSALYLCASAIEETQYFGPGTRLLVL.

This clonotype was seen at least ten times. The rearrangement links TRBV20-1 to TRBJ2-1; D gene uncertain. The CDR3 length is 11 residues. Germline loops: CDR1 DFQATT, CDR2 SNEGSKA (reference sequence). Trimming cost V 3 bases and J 8 bases, with 8 bases left between them. In DNA, the CDR3 is TGCAGTGCTAGGCATGGGTATGAGCAGTTCTTC. Its protein is CSARHGYEQFF.

This clonotype showed up just a few times. V usage is TRBV7-9 and J usage is TRBJ2-1; D not certain. The CDR3 is made up of 16 amino acids. The germline V gene encodes CDR1 SEHNR and CDR2 FQNEAQ (reference sequence). Trimming removed 2 bases at V and 5 bases at J, with 16 bases between. The CDR3 loop is CASSLPPVAANNEQFF. The CDR3 nucleotides are TGTGCCAGCAGCTTACCGCCCGTGGCGGCGAACAATGAGCAGTTCTTC. The whole variable domain, remainder taken from reference TRBV7-9 and TRBJ2-1, is DTGVSQNPRHKITKRGQNVTFRCDPISEHNRLYWYRQTLGQGPEFLTYFQNEAQLEKSRLLSDRFSAERPKGSFSTLEIQRTEQGDSAMYLCASSLPPVAANNEQFFGPGTRLTVL.

CDR3 sequence reads: CASSPGLWETQYF. CDR3 DNA sequence: TGTGCCAGCAGCCCAGGGTTGTGGGAGACCCAGTACTTC. The J gene is TRBJ2-5, the V gene TRBV7-6, with D possibly matching TRBD1 (5 bases). The V and J ends lost 5 bases and 5 bases respectively, with 12 bases between them. The CDR3 extends over 13 amino acids. Germline assignment: CDR1 SGHVS and CDR2 FNYEAQ.

This clonotype was counted only a few times. The chain's CDR3 is CASSISRFGELFF. CDR3 bases: TGTGCCAGCAGTATCTCTAGGTTCGGGGAGCTGTTTTTT. The chain recombines TRBV27 with TRBJ2-2; D uncertain. The CDR3 runs to 13 residues. The germline CDR1 and CDR2 sequences are MNHEY and SMNVEV (reference sequence). V was shortened by 5 bases and J by 7 bases, with 11 bases between the two germline ends.

The sample holds many counts of this clonotype. The V and J genes are TRBV12-3 or TRBV12-4 and TRBJ2-5; D is unresolved. This CDR3 has 13 amino acids. V dropped 3 bases and J dropped 5 bases, with 10 bases sitting between them. This CDR3 is CASSFNGYETQYF. The DNA of the CDR3 is TGTGCCAGCAGTTTTAACGGCTACGAGACCCAGTACTTC.

This clonotype was recorded many times. J is TRBJ2-7 and V is TRBV7-8; D might be TRBD2 (5 bases). CDR3 length: 13 amino acids. Germline loops: CDR1 SGHVS, CDR2 FQNEAQ. Trimming removed 5 bases from V and 0 bases from J, with 8 bases in between. The CDR3 protein is CASSPGGSYEQYF. CDR3 sequence (DNA): TGTGCCAGCAGCCCAGGAGGCTCCTACGAGCAGTACTTC.

This clonotype was picked up a small number of times. The chain links TRBV7-9 to TRBJ2-7, with D maybe TRBD1 (5 bases). The germline V gene has CDR1 SEHNR and CDR2 FQNEAQ (reference sequence). Trimming removed 5 bases from V and 2 bases from J, with 16 bases in between. This CDR3 is 15 amino acids long. CDR3 nucleotides: TGTGCCAGCAGCCCGACTCAGGGATCCCCCTACGAGCAGTACTTC. This sequence encodes CASSPTQGSPYEQYF.

This clonotype has more than one count but fewer than ten. J is TRBJ2-3 and V is TRBV5-6; TRBD2 agrees at 10 bases. The germline CDR1 and CDR2 sequences are SGHDT and YYEEEE. J was trimmed by 5 bases and V by 0 bases; bases with no gene match: 9. This CDR3 spans 17 amino acids. The DNA of the CDR3 is TGTGCCAGCAGCTTGGGGCTAGCGGGAGTGGTTGGAGATACGCAGTATTTT. Protein product: CASSLGLAGVVGDTQYF.

CDR3 nucleotides: TGTGCCAGCAGCGATCGACTAGCGGGTACAAGGGGGGCCAACGTCCTGACTTTC. Encoded protein: CASSDRLAGTRGANVLTF. The chain combines TRBV11-1 with TRBJ2-6; 10 bases line up with TRBD2. The length of the CDR3 is 18 residues. The V segment lost 5 bases and the J segment 4 bases; nucleotides outside the gene matches: 11. Germline loops: CDR1 SGHAT, CDR2 FQDESV (reference sequence).

This clonotype was counted at least ten times. The chain combines TRBV5-1 with TRBJ2-1; 7 bases are shared with TRBD2. Germline V CDR1 and CDR2: SGHRS, YFSETQ. This CDR3 spans 13 amino acids. The trim removed 8 bases at V and 9 bases at J, leaving 11 bases unmatched. CDR3 bases: TGCGCCAGTGTCTGGTCGCCGGGAGGTGAGCAGTTCTTC. Translated: CASVWSPGGEQFF.

This clonotype occurred many times. V gene TRBV12-3 or TRBV12-4 combines with J gene TRBJ1-6; D remains ambiguous. This CDR3 is built from 13 residues. Trimming stripped 8 bases from V and 8 bases from J, with 13 bases between. This chain's CDR3 is CASGEAGHSPLHF. In nucleotides, the CDR3 is TGTGCCAGCGGTGAGGCAGGTCATTCACCCCTCCACTTT.

This clonotype has a count of ten or more. The gene calls are TRBV4-1 and TRBJ2-3, with a weak D call TRBD2 (6 bases). The V gene lost 3 bases and the J gene lost 3 bases, with 10 bases spanning the gap. CDR1 is MGHRA, CDR2 YSYEKL, per germline. The CDR3 covers 14 residues. CDR3 DNA: TGCGCCAGCAGCCATTTGGGGGGTACAGATACGCAGTATTTT. Translated: CASSHLGGTDTQYF.

The V gene is TRBV5-1, the J gene TRBJ2-5; a weak D match, TRBD1 (6 bases). Trimming shortened V by 2 bases and J by 2 bases, and 13 bases separated the two germline ends. CDR1 is SGHRS and CDR2 is YFSETQ in the germline V gene. The CDR3 length is 15 residues. The CDR3 region is CASSFLGAAQETQYF. The CDR3 DNA reads TGCGCCAGCAGCTTCCTGGGGGCCGCGCAAGAGACCCAGTACTTC. The entire variable domain, with the rest obtained from reference TRBV5-1 and TRBJ2-5, is as follows: KAGVTQTPRYLIKTRGQQVTLSCSPISGHRSVSWYQQTPGQGLQFLFEYFSETQRNKGNFPGRFSGRQFSNSRSEMNVSTLELGDSALYLCASSFLGAAQETQYFGPGTRLLVL.

The genes are TRBV5-1 and TRBJ2-1, with D possibly being TRBD1 or TRBD2 (5 bases each). This CDR3 has 18 amino acids. Germline V CDR1 and CDR2: SGHRS, YFSETQ. V lost 0 bases and J lost 2, with 18 bases in between. The CDR3 loop reads CASSLEWYGGDAYNEQFF. CDR3 in DNA: TGCGCCAGCAGCTTGGAGTGGTATGGGGGAGACGCCTACAATGAGCAGTTCTTC.

Only a few counts were recorded for this clonotype. The chain joins TRBV20-1 to TRBJ2-3, with 7 positions matching TRBD2. The CDR3 is 14 residues long. The germline V gene has CDR1 DFQATT and CDR2 SNEGSKA (reference sequence). V was pared by 7 bases and J by 4 bases, with 11 bases of the junction left unmatched. CDR3 sequence (DNA): TGCAGTGTTTGGGGGAGCGGGGAGGCAGATACGCAGTATTTT. Residues: CSVWGSGEADTQYF.

This clonotype was counted ten times or more. The rearrangement joins TRBV20-1 to TRBJ2-1, with D perhaps TRBD1 or TRBD2 (5 bases each). The V gene's germline CDR1 is DFQATT and CDR2 SNEGSKA (reference sequence). The CDR3 covers 14 residues. The V end lost 3 bases, the J end lost 8 bases, and 17 bases lay between the germline ends. The CDR3 nucleotides read TGCAGTGCTAGCAGGGACCAACCCCACCATGAGCAGTTCTTC. Translating it yields CSASRDQPHHEQFF.

This clonotype occurred a few times. The chain combines TRBV6-5 with TRBJ2-1; D remains unclear. Germline V CDR1 and CDR2: MNHEY, SVGAGI. V dropped 0 bases and J dropped 1 base, with 10 bases sitting between them. This CDR3 has 16 amino acids. As DNA, the CDR3 is TGTGCCAGCAGTTACTCCCTTCGGCGGTCCTACAATGAGCAGTTCTTC. This translates into CASSYSLRRSYNEQFF.